Shown below are 23 T cell receptor beta chains from a single sample sequenced in a study of shared clonotypes between healthy human individuals. Only in-frame clones appear in the TCRdb table, and some are missing; sequencing was by immunoSEQ multiplex PCR. The sample includes approximately 2.3 million clones, approximately 95% of them seen just once. Input material: naive CD4+ T cells from PBMCs. Noted subset: CD45RA+ positively selected. Source of these receptors: a man between 18 and 29 years old in good health. Some clones in this sample may be carry-over from other donors' samples.

The gene calls are TRBV4-3 and TRBJ2-7, with 7 bases fitting TRBD2. There are 16 residues in the CDR3. CDR1 LGHNA and CDR2 YSLEER come from the germline V gene. V dropped 0 bases and J dropped 2; count of bases not matched to a gene: 7. The CDR3 loop reads CASSQDSGGSPYEQYF. CDR3 DNA: TGCGCCAGCAGCCAAGATTCGGGGGGTAGTCCCTACGAGCAGTACTTC.

The chain combines TRBV5-1 with TRBJ1-1; 9 bases match TRBD1. The CDR3 is 14 amino acids. V was clipped by 5 bases and J by 1 base; unmatched bases: 3. The germline CDR1 and CDR2 sequences are SGHRS and YFSETQ. DNA of the CDR3: TGCGCCAGCAGGGAGGGACAGGGGAACACTGAAGCTTTCTTT. Its protein product is CASREGQGNTEAFF.

With respect to this clone: This same CDR3 is encoded by further DNA sequences in the sample. The chain carries TRBV5-1 and TRBJ2-2; D not resolved. Per germline, CDR1 SGHRS and CDR2 YFSETQ. The CDR3 loop spans 15 amino acids. The ends were cut back, 2 bases at V and 0 bases at J, with 8 bases in the middle. CDR3 DNA sequence: TGCGCCAGCAGCTTTGCCGGACCGAACACCGGGGAGCTGTTTTTT. Protein product: CASSFAGPNTGELFF.

The count of this clone is one. V gene TRBV6-6 combines with J gene TRBJ2-6; the D gene is possibly TRBD2 (6 bases). Germline CDR1 is MNHNY and CDR2 is SVGAGI (reference sequence). The CDR3 is 13 amino acids. Trimming pared 6 bases from V and 3 bases from J, leaving 6 bases between. In DNA, the CDR3 is TGTGCCAGCAGGGGAGGTGGGGCCAACGTCCTGACTTTC. Its protein product is CASRGGGANVLTF.

The chain recombines TRBV9 with TRBJ1-2, with D hard to call. V lost 3 bases to trimming and J lost 7 bases, with 16 bases between them. The germline CDR1 and CDR2 sequences are SGDLS and YYNGEE. The CDR3 spans 14 residues. The CDR3 reads CASSALGSGSGYTF. CDR3 nucleotides: TGTGCCAGCAGCGCCCTAGGGTCAGGCTCTGGCTACACCTTC.

A word on this clone: Distinct nucleotide sequences in the sample also encode this CDR3. The chain recombines TRBV18 with TRBJ1-1; D gene ambiguous. Germline V gene sequence: CDR1 KGHSH, CDR2 LQKENI. V shed 2 bases and J shed 1 base, with 8 bases lying between them. This CDR3 has 14 amino acids. CDR3 sequence reads: CASSPTDGNTEAFF. Written as DNA, the CDR3 is TGTGCCAGCTCACCAACGGACGGGAACACTGAAGCTTTCTTT.

CDR3 sequence (DNA): TGTGCCAGCAGCTTAACGTTATATGGGGGGCTCAATGAGCAGTTCTTC. Amino acid sequence: CASSLTLYGGLNEQFF. The chain couples TRBV7-3 to TRBJ2-1; either TRBD1 or TRBD2 may fit D (6 bases each). The germline V and J ends were trimmed by 0 bases and 6 bases, with 15 bases remaining between them. Germline CDR1 SGHTA, CDR2 FQGTGA. The CDR3 loop spans 16 amino acids.

V is TRBV7-6 and J is TRBJ1-1; TRBD1 aligns across 10 bases. This CDR3 is 18 amino acids long. V was clipped by 2 bases and J by 0 bases; unmatched bases: 9. Germline V gene data show CDR1 as SGHVS and CDR2 as FNYEAQ. The CDR3 spells CASSLTWGTGDMNTEAFF. For the CDR3, the DNA is TGTGCCAGCAGCTTAACGTGGGGGACAGGGGACATGAACACTGAAGCTTTCTTT.

The gene calls are TRBV7-9 and TRBJ2-2, with a weak D call TRBD2 (5 bases). V lost 2 bases, J lost 2 bases, and 18 bases lay in between. CDR3 length: 18 residues. Germline V CDR1 and CDR2: SEHNR, FQNEAQ (reference sequence). CDR3 protein: CASSLTPWAGPNTGELFF. The DNA for the CDR3 is TGTGCCAGCAGCTTAACCCCGTGGGCGGGCCCCAACACCGGGGAGCTGTTTTTT.

This clone appeared once. This sequence joins TRBV18 and TRBJ2-3; D perhaps matches TRBD2 (6 bases). CDR1 is KGHSH, CDR2 LQKENI, per germline. CDR3 size: 16 residues. Trimming removed 6 bases from V and 4 bases from J, with 20 bases in between. The CDR3 is CASSLILASPSDTQYF. The CDR3 nucleotides are TGTGCCAGCTCGCTGATACTAGCATCACCGTCAGATACGCAGTATTTT.

V is TRBV2 and J is TRBJ1-3; D gene uncertain. This CDR3 region has 13 residues. Germline loops: CDR1 SNHLY, CDR2 FYNNEI. Trimming cost V 1 base and J 2 bases, with 3 bases left between them. CDR3 amino acids: CASSEGTGNTIYF. In DNA, the CDR3 is TGTGCCAGCAGTGAAGGCACTGGAAACACCATATATTTT.

The J gene is TRBJ1-3, the V gene TRBV5-1; 9 nucleotides align to TRBD1. With 2 bases clipped from V and 2 bases from J, the junction kept 5 bases outside the gene matches. CDR1 and CDR2 from the germline V gene are SGHRS and YFSETQ. The CDR3 length is 16 residues. The CDR3 DNA follows: TGCGCCAGCAGCTTTAATAACAGGGGGCCTGGAAACACCATATATTTT. It is translated as CASSFNNRGPGNTIYF.

The V and J genes are TRBV5-6 and TRBJ1-1; tentatively, D is TRBD1 (6 bases). Trimming took off 4 bases at V and 5 bases at J, with 21 bases between the two ends. The germline V gene encodes CDR1 SGHDT and CDR2 YYEEEE. The CDR3 has 16 residues. Here the CDR3 reads CASSPGTGAIGTEAFF. DNA of the CDR3: TGTGCCAGCAGCCCGGGTACGGGGGCGATAGGGACTGAAGCTTTCTTT.

The V and J genes are TRBV30 and TRBJ2-1; D is tentatively TRBD1 or TRBD2 (6 bases each). This CDR3 region has 9 residues. Trimming left V 8 bases short and J 12 bases short, with 11 bases between. Per the germline V gene, CDR1 is GTSNPN and CDR2 is SVGIG (reference sequence). In DNA form, the CDR3 reads TGTGCCCTTGGGGGGCTGCAGTTCTTC. Translation: CALGGLQFF.

This chain connects TRBV28 to TRBJ2-4, with D possibly matching TRBD1 (6 bases). V lost 4 bases and J 5 bases, leaving 15 bases between the germline ends. The CDR3 covers 15 residues. From germline, CDR1 is MDHEN and CDR2 SYDVKM. This CDR3 reads CASSSPWYRENIQYF. The CDR3 nucleotides are TGTGCCAGCAGTTCCCCCTGGTACAGGGAAAACATTCAGTACTTC. Together with reference TRBV28 and TRBJ2-4, the CDR3 gives the full variable domain: DVKVTQSSRYLVKRTGEKVFLECVQDMDHENMFWYRQDPGLGLRLIYFSYDVKMKEKGDIPEGYSVSREKKERFSLILESASTNQTSMYLCASSSPWYRENIQYFGAGTRLSVL.

This clone was seen a single time. The chain couples TRBV30 to TRBJ1-4, with D maybe TRBD1 (5 bases). Germline V gene lookup returns CDR1 GTSNPN and CDR2 SVGIG (reference sequence). Deletions cut 0 bases from V and 5 bases from J, with 13 bases between. This CDR3 contains 15 residues. The CDR3 loop is CAWSVLEGWNEKLFF. The CDR3 nucleotides are TGTGCCTGGAGTGTACTCGAGGGGTGGAATGAAAAACTGTTTTTT. The variable domain in full, with the rest retrieved from reference TRBV30 and TRBJ1-4, is SQTIHQWPATLVQPVGSPLSLECTVEGTSNPNLYWYRQAAGRGLQLLFYSVGIGQISSEVPQNLSASRPQDRQFILSSKKLLLSDSGFYLCAWSVLEGWNEKLFFGSGTQLSVL.

Only one count was recorded for this clone. The chain joins TRBV5-4 to TRBJ1-2; TRBD1 is a possible D gene (5 bases). V shed 5 bases and J shed 0 bases, with 14 bases lying between them. CDR1 SGHNT and CDR2 YYREEE come from the germline V gene (reference sequence). The CDR3 consists of 15 residues. The CDR3, as DNA: TGTGCCAGCAGGCACCGGGACGGAGCTAACTATGGCTACACCTTC. It yields the protein CASRHRDGANYGYTF.

The chain links TRBV18 to TRBJ2-7; no clear D gene. The CDR3 runs to 16 residues. Trimming left V 6 bases short and J 2 bases short, with 20 bases between. Germline CDR1 is KGHSH and CDR2 is LQKENI. DNA for the CDR3: TGTGCCAGCTCCCCTGCCGGCGCGTCTTCCGCCTACGAGCAGTACTTC. As protein: CASSPAGASSAYEQYF.

The genes are TRBV4-2 and TRBJ1-1; 9 bases align to TRBD1. CDR1 is LGHNA and CDR2 is YNFKEQ in the germline V gene. The trim removed 3 bases at V and 4 bases at J, leaving 6 bases unmatched. This CDR3 has 15 residues. The CDR3 DNA sequence: TGTGCCAGCAGCCAGGGGACAGGGTTGTCCACTGAAGCTTTCTTT. It encodes CASSQGTGLSTEAFF.

The chain joins TRBV28 to TRBJ2-6, with D uncertain. From germline, CDR1 is MDHEN and CDR2 SYDVKM. This CDR3 has 16 amino acids. With 4 bases removed from V and 1 base from J, the gap between germline ends came to 11 bases. The CDR3 nucleotides are TGTGCCAGCAGTTCCCCGGCTGGATCTGGGGCCAACGTCCTGACTTTC. Residues: CASSSPAGSGANVLTF.

A note on this clone: Other DNA sequences in this sample translate to the same CDR3. This sequence joins TRBV7-2 and TRBJ2-1; TRBD2 agrees at 8 bases. The V and J ends lost 5 bases and 0 bases, in that order; junction bases with no gene match: 3. The CDR3 extends over 15 amino acids. The germline V gene has CDR1 SGHTA and CDR2 FQGNSA. DNA of the CDR3: TGTGCCAGCAGCCGTACTAGCGGCTCCTACAATGAGCAGTTCTTC. This codes for CASSRTSGSYNEQFF.

The V gene is TRBV28, the J gene TRBJ1-5, with D perhaps matching TRBD1 (6 bases). CDR3 length: 12 residues. Per germline, CDR1 MDHEN and CDR2 SYDVKM. Trimming removed 6 bases from V and 7 bases from J, with 10 bases in between. CDR3 in amino acids: CASREGGQPQHF. The CDR3 DNA is TGTGCCAGCAGGGAAGGGGGGCAGCCCCAGCATTTT.

The chain carries TRBV5-1 and TRBJ2-1; D remains ambiguous. The germline gives CDR1 SGHRS, CDR2 YFSETQ. CDR3 size: 16 residues. V lost 0 bases and J 2 bases, leaving 12 bases between the germline ends. The CDR3 reads CASSLVPDPTYNEQFF. DNA for the CDR3: TGCGCCAGCAGCTTGGTTCCGGACCCCACCTACAATGAGCAGTTCTTC.